The 20 T cell receptor beta chains below come from one sample, sequenced in a study of T cell responses to AZD1222 COVID-19 vaccine. The protocol was immunoSEQ multiplex PCR, while the TCRdb copy is restricted to in-frame clones and leaves out a portion. This table holds fewer than 200,000 clones, 85% to 90% found once. Sequencing was performed on peripheral blood, taken on day 0 of AZD1222 vaccination. The origin of the receptors is an adult in good health.

The J gene is TRBJ1-6, the V gene TRBV5-1, with D perhaps TRBD1 (5 bases). This CDR3 contains 15 residues. Trimming pared 0 bases from V and 5 bases from J, leaving 9 bases between. CDR1 is SGHRS and CDR2 is YFSETQ in the germline V gene. For the CDR3, the DNA is TGCGCCAGCAGCTTGGTCCAGGGCGATAATTCACCCCTCCACTTT. Protein sequence: CASSLVQGDNSPLHF.

The chain combines TRBV7-9 with TRBJ2-7; 13 nucleotides align to TRBD2. This CDR3 contains 14 residues. CDR1 SEHNR and CDR2 FQNEAQ come from the germline V gene (reference sequence). The V segment lost 5 bases and the J segment 4 bases; nucleotides outside the gene matches: 2. DNA of the CDR3: TGTGCCAGCAGCCAGGGACTAGCGGGATACGAGCAGTACTTC. This gives the protein CASSQGLAGYEQYF.

The genes are TRBV7-2 and TRBJ1-1; D uncertain. Trimming left V 5 bases short and J 5 bases short, with 12 bases between. Germline values: CDR1 SGHTA, CDR2 FQGNSA. There are 13 residues in the CDR3. The DNA for the CDR3 is TGTGCCAGCAGCCTTGACTTGGGGACTGAAGCTTTCTTT. It specifies CASSLDLGTEAFF.

The chain employs TRBV10-1 and TRBJ2-7; 8 nucleotides line up with TRBD2. Germline CDR1 and CDR2: WNHNN and SYGVQD (reference sequence). Trimming removed 5 bases from V and 3 bases from J; junction bases left unmatched: 9. The CDR3 extends over 15 amino acids. CDR3 nucleotides: TGCGCCAGCAGTAGCAGCGGGAGTCAAAACTACGAGCAGTACTTC. Translated, it gives CASSSSGSQNYEQYF.

A word on this clone: An end of the junction does not agree with germline; a read error may underlie this. This sequence joins TRBV10-3 and TRBJ1-5; 7 bases are shared with TRBD1. The CDR3 runs 13 residues. Looked up from germline, CDR1 is ENHRY and CDR2 is SYGVKD. The CDR3 sequence: CATRQGSSQPQHF. In nucleotides, the CDR3 is TGTGCCACAAGACAGGGAAGCAGTCAGCCCCAGCATTTT.

The chain employs TRBV18 and TRBJ2-2, with TRBD2 matching over 10 bases. The V segment lost 4 bases and the J segment 6 bases; nucleotides outside the gene matches: 11. The CDR3 extends over 17 amino acids. CDR1 is KGHSH and CDR2 is LQKENI in the germline V gene. CDR3 residues: CASSLRPASGRSGELFF. In nucleotides, the CDR3 is TGTGCCAGCTCACTCCGGCCGGCTAGCGGGAGATCCGGGGAGCTGTTTTTT.

With regard to this clone: The sample contains more than one DNA sequence encoding this CDR3. The chain has TRBV24-1 and TRBJ2-1; weak D call: TRBD2 (5 bases). Trimming took off 9 bases at V and 6 bases at J, with 8 bases between the two ends. Germline V gene data show CDR1 as KGHDR and CDR2 as SFDVKD. This CDR3 spans 11 amino acids. The CDR3: CATGSVNEQFF. The DNA of the CDR3 is TGTGCCACCGGTAGCGTCAATGAGCAGTTCTTC.

The CDR3 DNA sequence: TGTGCCAGCAGGCCCTACAGTTCCGGGGGGACCCAGTACTTC. Amino acids: CASRPYSSGGTQYF. The chain combines TRBV2 with TRBJ2-5, with a weak D call TRBD2 (6 bases). The CDR3 runs 14 residues. Trimming stripped 6 bases from V and 7 bases from J, with 18 bases between. Germline V gives CDR1 SNHLY, CDR2 FYNNEI.

The chain carries TRBV5-1 and TRBJ1-4, with D tentatively TRBD1 (5 bases). V dropped 4 bases and J dropped 4 bases, with 11 bases sitting between them. The CDR3 runs to 14 residues. Germline values: CDR1 SGHRS, CDR2 YFSETQ. The CDR3 spells CASSLQGDNEKLFF. The CDR3 DNA reads as TGCGCCAGCAGCCTCCAGGGAGATAATGAAAAACTGTTTTTT.

The sample holds one count of this clone. The rearrangement links TRBV5-5 to TRBJ2-6; tentative D call: TRBD1 (6 bases). The V gene's germline CDR1 is SGHKS and CDR2 YYEKEE (reference sequence). This CDR3 comprises 19 residues. With 0 bases removed from V and 0 bases from J, the gap between germline ends came to 16 bases. The CDR3 nucleotides read TGTGCCAGCAGCTTGGGTGGCGGACAGAGTGCCTCTGGGGCCAACGTCCTGACTTTC. Its translation: CASSLGGGQSASGANVLTF. Supplemented by reference TRBV5-5 and TRBJ2-6, the full variable domain reads DAGVTQSPTHLIKTRGQQVTLRCSPISGHKSVSWYQQVLGQGPQFIFQYYEKEERGRGNFPDRFSARQFPNYSSELNVNALLLGDSALYLCASSLGGGQSASGANVLTFGAGSRLTVL.

This chain uses TRBV28 with TRBJ1-2; the D gene is possibly TRBD1 (6 bases). Deletions cut 3 bases from V and 7 bases from J, with 15 bases between. The CDR3 loop spans 14 amino acids. Germline CDR1 reads MDHEN; CDR2 reads SYDVKM. The CDR3 is CASSFRDRYSGYTF. CDR3 nucleotides: TGTGCCAGCAGTTTCCGCGACAGGTATAGTGGCTACACCTTC.

The chain has TRBV12-3 or TRBV12-4 and TRBJ1-4, with D possibly being TRBD1 (5 bases). This CDR3 has 13 amino acids. Trimming pared 1 base from V and 14 bases from J, leaving 14 bases between. CDR3 sequence: CASSLGQGLGLFF. DNA for the CDR3: TGTGCCAGCAGTTTAGGTCAGGGACTTGGGCTGTTTTTT.

The chain recombines TRBV5-5 with TRBJ2-7, with D possibly being TRBD1 (6 bases). Trimming pared 5 bases from V and 1 base from J, leaving 16 bases between. This CDR3 spans 15 amino acids. Germline loops: CDR1 SGHKS, CDR2 YYEKEE (reference sequence). This chain's CDR3 is CASRPMDSSSYEQYV. In nucleotides, the CDR3 is TGTGCCAGCAGACCCATGGACAGCTCATCCTACGAGCAGTACGTC.

The chain couples TRBV6-6 to TRBJ1-2; TRBD1 is a possible D gene (5 bases). The germline CDR1 and CDR2 sequences are MNHNY and SVGAGI (reference sequence). V lost 4 bases and J lost 6, with 12 bases in between. The CDR3 is made up of 13 amino acids. CDR3 sequence: CASSLIETDGYTF. DNA of the CDR3: TGTGCCAGCAGTTTGATCGAGACAGATGGCTACACCTTC.

This chain links TRBV11-3 with TRBJ2-2; the match to TRBD1 covers 11 bases. J lost 4 bases, V lost 5 bases, and 9 bases had no gene match. Germline V CDR1 and CDR2: SGHNT, YENEEA. The CDR3 sequence is 17 residues long. CDR3 amino acids: CASSRGQGARVTGELFF. The CDR3 nucleotides are TGTGCCAGCAGCCGAGGACAGGGGGCGCGAGTCACCGGGGAGCTGTTTTTT. The full variable domain, rest sourced from reference TRBV11-3 and TRBJ2-2, is EAGVVQSPRYKIIEKKQPVAFWCNPISGHNTLYWYLQNLGQGPELLIRYENEEAVDDSQLPKDRFSAERLKGVDSTLKIQPAELGDSAVYLCASSRGQGARVTGELFFGEGSRLTVL.

The chain recombines TRBV5-6 with TRBJ2-3; D call uncertain. The germline gives CDR1 SGHDT, CDR2 YYEEEE. V gave up 0 bases and J gave up 9 bases, with 11 bases separating them. This CDR3 contains 13 residues. This CDR3 is CASSLGPGQTQYF. For the CDR3, the DNA is TGTGCCAGCAGCTTGGGTCCTGGCCAGACGCAGTATTTT.

This chain connects TRBV7-2 to TRBJ1-1; D remains ambiguous. Trimming cost V 5 bases and J 1 base, with 11 bases left between them. Germline lookup yields CDR1 SGHTA and CDR2 FQGNSA. The CDR3 totals 14 residues. The CDR3 nucleotides read TGTGCCAGCAGCCCCCCGGCGAGGAACACTGAAGCTTTCTTT. It codes for CASSPPARNTEAFF.

CDR3 in DNA: TGTGCCAGCAGCCCTCTAGCGGGGGCGCTAGATACGCAGTATTTT. Protein sequence: CASSPLAGALDTQYF. The chain has TRBV7-3 and TRBJ2-3, with 10 bases matching TRBD2. Germline V gives CDR1 SGHTA, CDR2 FQGTGA. The ends lost 5 bases at V and 5 bases at J; junction bases unmatched: 7. The CDR3 has 15 residues.

The rearrangement joins TRBV20-1 to TRBJ1-5; perhaps TRBD1 as D (6 bases). The CDR3 contains 14 residues. The V gene lost 3 bases and the J gene lost 3 bases, with 12 bases spanning the gap. The germline V gene has CDR1 DFQATT and CDR2 SNEGSKA (reference sequence). This CDR3 is CSASGQSPNQPQHF. The CDR3 coding sequence is TGCAGTGCTAGTGGACAGAGTCCCAATCAGCCCCAGCATTTT.

The chain recombines TRBV11-2 with TRBJ2-1; D might be TRBD1 (6 bases). The CDR3 totals 16 residues. The V gene lost 5 bases and the J gene lost 0 bases, with 14 bases spanning the gap. The V gene's germline CDR1 is SGHAT and CDR2 FQNNGV. The CDR3 nucleotides read TGTGCCAGCAGCACTACAGGGCCCAGCTCCTACAATGAGCAGTTCTTC. Its protein product is CASSTTGPSSYNEQFF.